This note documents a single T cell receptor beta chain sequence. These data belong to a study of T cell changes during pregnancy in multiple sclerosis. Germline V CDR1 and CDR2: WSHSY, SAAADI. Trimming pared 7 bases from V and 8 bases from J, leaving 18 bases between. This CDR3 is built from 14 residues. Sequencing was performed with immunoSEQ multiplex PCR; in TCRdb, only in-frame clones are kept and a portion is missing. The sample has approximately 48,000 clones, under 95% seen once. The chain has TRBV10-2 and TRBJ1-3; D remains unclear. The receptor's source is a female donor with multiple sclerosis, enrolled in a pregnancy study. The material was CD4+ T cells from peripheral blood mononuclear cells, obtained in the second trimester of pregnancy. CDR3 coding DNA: TGCGCCAGCACCCACCCGCCACCGTGGCACACCATATATTTT. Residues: CASTHPPPWHTIYF.